Presented here are 8 T cell receptor beta chains from one specimen sequenced in a study of T cells after yellow fever vaccination. TCRdb used MiXCR to reprocess the 5' RACE reads, holding one entry per CDR3 protein. The data hold tens of thousands of distinct CDR3 sequences, with about 7% observed a single time. Sample: CD8+ T cells sorted from PBMCs, taken around 45 days after the first yellow fever vaccination. The receptor set was obtained from a man in his late teens or twenties who received the YFV17D yellow fever vaccine.

This clonotype appeared many times. This chain joins TRBV18 and TRBJ2-7; D tentatively reads TRBD1 or TRBD2 (5 bases each). CDR3 length equals 13 residues. Germline-derived CDR1 and CDR2 are KGHSH and LQKENI. Trimming shortened V by 6 bases and J by 0 bases, and 9 bases separated the two germline ends. CDR3 region: CASSAGTSYEQYV. The CDR3 DNA is TGTGCCAGCTCGGCCGGGACCTCCTACGAGCAGTACGTC.

The table lists this clonotype with many counts. The chain uses TRBV6-4 and TRBJ2-3, with 10 bases matching TRBD2. This CDR3 is built from 15 residues. Looked up from germline, CDR1 is MRHNA and CDR2 is SNTAGT. J gave up 2 bases and V 3 bases, and 2 bases lay outside the gene matches. Here the CDR3 DNA reads TGTGCCAGCAGTGAACTAGCGGGGACCACAGATACGCAGTATTTT. Translation: CASSELAGTTDTQYF.

Only a few counts were recorded for this clonotype. The V call is TRBV15, the J call TRBJ2-2; D is unresolved. CDR3 length equals 14 residues. Germline V gene sequence: CDR1 LNHNV, CDR2 YYDKDF (reference sequence). V was shortened by 6 bases and J by 4 bases, with 12 bases between the two germline ends. CDR3 sequence reads: CATRGSRATGELFF. For the CDR3, the DNA is TGTGCCACCAGGGGGTCTCGCGCCACCGGGGAGCTGTTTTTT.

In the case of this clonotype: A read error may explain this, as a much larger clone is one base away. The chain employs TRBV3-1 and TRBJ1-4; no clear D gene. Per the germline V gene, CDR1 is LGHDT and CDR2 is YNNKEL (reference sequence). Trimming shortened V by 2 bases and J by 0 bases, and 10 bases separated the two germline ends. The CDR3 consists of 16 residues. CDR3 protein: CASSQRDRTTNEKLFF. The CDR3 DNA sequence: TGTGCCAGCAGCCAACGTGACCGGACAACTAATGAAAAACTGTTTTTT.

This clonotype was recorded many times. DNA for the CDR3: TGTGCCAGCAGCACGGGAGAGACCCAGTACTTC. Translating gives CASSTGETQYF. This chain joins TRBV5-6 and TRBJ2-5; D ambiguous. The CDR3 runs to 11 residues. Germline CDR1 SGHDT, CDR2 YYEEEE. The V gene lost 4 bases and the J gene lost 4 bases, with 5 bases spanning the gap. Variable domain in full (rest from reference TRBV5-6 and TRBJ2-5): DAGVTQSPTHLIKTRGQQVTLRCSPKSGHDTVSWYQQALGQGPQFIFQYYEEEERQRGNFPDRFSGHQFPNYSSELNVNALLLGDSALYLCASSTGETQYFGPGTRLLVL.

This clonotype was detected only a few times. This chain connects TRBV5-1 to TRBJ1-1; D unresolved. Trimming took 0 bases from V and 1 from J, leaving 10 bases between them. This CDR3 is built from 15 residues. In germline, CDR1 is SGHRS, CDR2 YFSETQ. CDR3 nucleotides: TGCGCCAGCAGCTTGGTGCTTTTAGGGAACACTGAAGCTTTCTTT. As protein: CASSLVLLGNTEAFF.

This clonotype came up many times. The V and J genes are TRBV5-1 and TRBJ2-3; 7 bases map to TRBD1. There are 15 residues in the CDR3. V shed 0 bases, J shed 2 bases, and the junction held 3 bases outside the gene matches. From germline, CDR1 is SGHRS and CDR2 YFSETQ. CDR3: CASSLEGQYTDTQYF. CDR3 DNA: TGCGCCAGCAGCTTGGAGGGACAGTACACAGATACGCAGTATTTT.

This clonotype was seen at least ten times. V gene TRBV9 combines with J gene TRBJ2-1; 8 nucleotides line up with TRBD2. This CDR3 spans 15 amino acids. V was clipped by 0 bases and J by 8 bases; unmatched bases: 7. Germline V gives CDR1 SGDLS, CDR2 YYNGEE. The CDR3 DNA reads as TGTGCCAGCAGCGTAGCACGGGGGGGGGATGATGAGCAGTTCTTC. It specifies CASSVARGGDDEQFF. Variable domain in full (rest from reference TRBV9 and TRBJ2-1): DSGVTQTPKHLITATGQRVTLRCSPRSGDLSVYWYQQSLDQGLQFLIQYYNGEERAKGNILERFSAQQFPDLHSELNLSSLELGDSALYFCASSVARGGDDEQFFGPGTRLTVL.